A single sample is the source of the 20 T cell receptor beta chains below, sequenced in a study of blood T cell repertoires in COVID-19. This table comes from immunoSEQ multiplex PCR, and its TCRdb copy is limited to in-frame clones, with some not included. The sample lists about 15,000 clones, 65% to 90% seen once, with around 24% in the top ten. The sample comprised peripheral blood. Every receptor here comes from a woman between 45 and 60 years old with active or convalescent COVID-19.

The chain uses TRBV9 and TRBJ2-1; D unresolved. Germline CDR1 is SGDLS and CDR2 is YYNGEE. This CDR3 contains 12 residues. V lost 0 bases, J lost 10 bases, and 8 bases lay in between. Here the CDR3 reads CASSVVSGEQFF. In DNA form, the CDR3 reads TGTGCCAGCAGCGTAGTTTCCGGGGAGCAGTTCTTC. Using reference TRBV9 and TRBJ2-1 for the parts outside the CDR3, the full variable domain is DSGVTQTPKHLITATGQRVTLRCSPRSGDLSVYWYQQSLDQGLQFLIQYYNGEERAKGNILERFSAQQFPDLHSELNLSSLELGDSALYFCASSVVSGEQFFGPGTRLTVL.

Comment on this clone: At one end, the junction sequence differs from germline, possibly due to a read error. As DNA, the CDR3 is TGTGCCAGCAGTATAGCCGGGAGTGACGAGCAGTACTTC. This sequence encodes CASSIAGSDEQYF. The J gene is TRBJ2-7, the V gene TRBV12-3 or TRBV12-4, with D perhaps matching TRBD2 (6 bases). CDR3 size: 13 residues.

The chain has TRBV18 and TRBJ2-7; 8 bases are shared with TRBD1. Germline V gene lookup returns CDR1 KGHSH and CDR2 LQKENI. The CDR3 is 14 residues long. Losses at the gene ends were 3 bases for V and 4 bases for J; bases not matched to a gene: 5. The CDR3 region is CASSPSGTGYEQYF. The CDR3 DNA reads TGTGCCAGCTCACCCTCCGGGACAGGATACGAGCAGTACTTC.

The chain combines TRBV4-1 with TRBJ1-1; 8 bases line up with TRBD1. This CDR3 comprises 15 residues. V lost 0 bases and J lost 7; bases outside the gene matches: 7. Germline CDR1 reads MGHRA; CDR2 reads YSYEKL. CDR3 region: CASSQDSGGRVEAFF. In nucleotides, the CDR3 is TGCGCCAGCAGCCAAGACTCAGGGGGCAGGGTTGAAGCTTTCTTT.

In the case of this clone: Other DNA sequences from this sample encode an identical CDR3 as well. The chain has TRBV5-1 and TRBJ2-5; possible D gene TRBD2, 6 bases. The length of the CDR3 is 13 residues. V lost 4 bases and J 2 bases, leaving 9 bases between the germline ends. The germline gives CDR1 SGHRS, CDR2 YFSETQ. CDR3 sequence (DNA): TGCGCCAGCAGCCCCGGGACTCAAGAGACCCAGTACTTC. Translated, it gives CASSPGTQETQYF.

The chain's CDR3 is CASSLPGGSYEQYF. The CDR3 nucleotides are TGCGCCAGCAGCTTGCCGGGGGGATCCTACGAGCAGTACTTC. The chain recombines TRBV5-1 with TRBJ2-7; TRBD2 agrees at 7 bases. V lost 1 base and J lost 1; bases outside the gene matches: 2. Germline CDR1 SGHRS, CDR2 YFSETQ. This CDR3 has 14 amino acids.

The V and J genes are TRBV12-5 and TRBJ2-3; 8 bases map to TRBD2. Germline V gene sequence: CDR1 LGHNT, CDR2 FRNRAP. This CDR3 has 14 amino acids. The V gene end was trimmed by 7 bases and the J gene end by 2 bases; junction bases not matched to a gene: 5. DNA of the CDR3: TGTGCTAGTGCTCAGCGGGGGCACACAGATACGCAGTATTTT. Translating it yields CASAQRGHTDTQYF.

The chain has TRBV11-3 and TRBJ2-1; 13 bases fit TRBD2. Trimming cost V 3 bases and J 7 bases; bases outside gene matches: 3. This CDR3 comprises 15 residues. The germline V gene encodes CDR1 SGHNT and CDR2 YENEEA. In nucleotides, the CDR3 is TGTGCCAGCAGCTTCGGACTAGCGGGAGCGAATGAGCAGTTCTTC. It translates to CASSFGLAGANEQFF.

The J gene is TRBJ1-5, the V gene TRBV5-5; no reliable D call. V shed 0 bases and J shed 0 bases, with 7 bases lying between them. Germline values: CDR1 SGHKS, CDR2 YYEKEE (reference sequence). The CDR3 consists of 15 residues. As DNA, the CDR3 is TGTGCCAGCAGCTTGGCGGGGTATAGCAATCAGCCCCAGCATTTT. Translation gives CASSLAGYSNQPQHF.

The chain is built from TRBV12-3 or TRBV12-4 and TRBJ1-1; the D is unclear. The CDR3 is 12 residues long. Trimming left V 7 bases short and J 10 bases short, with 16 bases between. CDR3 in amino acids: CASNFQQSLAFF. For the CDR3, the DNA is TGTGCCAGCAATTTCCAACAGTCACTAGCTTTCTTT.

The V and J genes are TRBV14 and TRBJ1-6; 8 bases are shared with TRBD1. Germline values: CDR1 SGHDN, CDR2 FVKESK. The length of the CDR3 is 16 residues. The junction had 10 bases not matched to a gene; V was cut back by 4 bases and J by 8 bases. The CDR3 sequence: CASSPIGAGGDSPLHF. DNA of the CDR3: TGTGCCAGCAGCCCCATCGGGGCAGGGGGCGATTCACCCCTCCACTTT.

This clone was observed a few times. V is TRBV27 and J is TRBJ2-1; possible D gene TRBD2, 6 bases. This CDR3 has 13 amino acids. V lost 1 base and J lost 10, with 11 bases in between. CDR1 is MNHEY, CDR2 SMNVEV, per germline (reference sequence). The CDR3 DNA reads as TGTGCCAGCAGTTTATACGCGGGGTGGGAGCAGTTCTTC. It codes for CASSLYAGWEQFF.

The chain joins TRBV7-9 to TRBJ2-7, with a possible D match to TRBD2 (7 bases). Deletions cut 2 bases from V and 0 bases from J, with 14 bases between. The CDR3 loop spans 16 amino acids. Germline CDR1 reads SEHNR; CDR2 reads FQNEAQ (reference sequence). CDR3 region: CASSLLGGGASYEQYF. In DNA, the CDR3 is TGTGCCAGCAGCTTACTAGGAGGGGGGGCCTCCTACGAGCAGTACTTC. Full variable domain (outside the CDR3, taken from reference TRBV7-9 and TRBJ2-7): DTGVSQNPRHKITKRGQNVTFRCDPISEHNRLYWYRQTLGQGPEFLTYFQNEAQLEKSRLLSDRFSAERPKGSFSTLEIQRTEQGDSAMYLCASSLLGGGASYEQYFGPGTRLTVT.

V and J are TRBV27 and TRBJ2-2; D uncertain. Germline values: CDR1 MNHEY, CDR2 SMNVEV (reference sequence). This CDR3 is 12 amino acids long. V was trimmed by 6 bases and J by 7 bases, leaving 9 bases between them. The CDR3 is CASSRVGGELFF. Written as DNA, the CDR3 is TGTGCCAGCAGCCGGGTGGGCGGGGAGCTGTTTTTT.

The V gene is TRBV24-1, the J gene TRBJ2-7; possibly TRBD1 for D (6 bases). Trimming shortened V by 4 bases and J by 1 base, and 13 bases separated the two germline ends. Germline CDR1 KGHDR, CDR2 SFDVKD. The CDR3 is made up of 15 amino acids. The DNA for the CDR3 is TGTGCCACCAGTGACCCGGGACACTCGTCCTACGAGCAGTACTTC. This translates into CATSDPGHSSYEQYF.

The chain recombines TRBV18 with TRBJ1-2; 9 bases line up with TRBD1. Trimming removed 3 bases from V and 8 bases from J; junction bases left unmatched: 4. Per the germline V gene, CDR1 is KGHSH and CDR2 is LQKENI. This CDR3 comprises 13 residues. The CDR3 loop is CASSPGQGEGYTF. The CDR3, as DNA: TGTGCCAGCTCACCGGGACAGGGAGAGGGCTACACCTTC. The whole variable domain, remainder taken from reference TRBV18 and TRBJ1-2, is NAGVMQNPRHLVRRRGQEARLRCSPMKGHSHVYWYRQLPEEGLKFMVYLQKENIIDESGMPKERFSAEFPKEGPSILRIQQVVRGDSAAYFCASSPGQGEGYTFGSGTRLTVV.

This clone was found a few times. The chain has TRBV7-9 and TRBJ2-7; 8 nucleotides line up with TRBD1. This CDR3 region has 15 residues. Germline lookup yields CDR1 SEHNR and CDR2 FQNEAQ (reference sequence). The V and J ends lost 5 bases and 6 bases, in that order; junction bases with no gene match: 12. The CDR3 DNA follows: TGTGCCAGCAGCCGCGAAACAGGGGGAGTCTCCGAGCAGTACTTC. It encodes CASSRETGGVSEQYF.

The sample holds one count of this clone. The genes are TRBV6-5 and TRBJ1-2; a weak D match, TRBD1 (6 bases). CDR1 is MNHEY and CDR2 is SVGAGI in the germline V gene. CDR3 length equals 15 residues. The V end lost 2 bases, the J end lost 4 bases, and 14 bases lay between the germline ends. The CDR3 DNA reads TGTGCCAGCAGTTACGGAACAGGGATGGGCTATGGCTACACCTTC. This encodes CASSYGTGMGYGYTF.

The chain links TRBV28 to TRBJ2-7, with TRBD1 matching 8 bases. J was trimmed by 1 base and V by 2 bases; bases with no gene match: 4. This CDR3 comprises 15 residues. CDR1 is MDHEN and CDR2 is SYDVKM in the germline V gene. CDR3 nucleotides: TGTGCCAGCAGTTTAGCCCGGGACAGGTCCTACGAGCAGTACTTC. Protein product: CASSLARDRSYEQYF.

This chain connects TRBV6-6 to TRBJ1-5; TRBD1 matches at 7 bases. The V and J ends lost 6 bases and 7 bases, in that order; junction bases with no gene match: 9. This CDR3 has 14 amino acids. Germline assignment: CDR1 MNHNY and CDR2 SVGAGI (reference sequence). The CDR3 reads CASRSTGQGQPQHF. In DNA, the CDR3 is TGTGCCAGCAGGTCGACAGGGCAGGGGCAGCCCCAGCATTTT.